This T cell receptor (beta chain) was sequenced in a study of early T cells in non-severe SARS-CoV-2 infection. About the study: Bulk RNA from unsorted whole blood was sequenced; chains were unpaired.

Individual cDNA molecules received unique molecular identifiers. TCRdb passed the 5' RACE reads through MiXCR, listing each CDR3 protein once. This sample has 45,000 to 55,000 distinct CDR3 sequences, with 6% to 7% found just once. Study-wide results and limits: Anti-spike CD8 specificities were favored by VDJdb matching, whose results missed private and CD4 specificities.

Comments on this clonotype: Antigen specificity is unknown.

V was clipped by 2 bases and J by 0 bases, with 16 bases between them. This CDR3 contains 17 residues. Germline CDR1 and CDR2: SEHNR and FQNEAQ (reference sequence). The source of this sequence is an adult who was a healthcare worker with PCR-confirmed SARS-CoV-2 infection or an uninfected control (not recorded which). The sample consisted of whole blood. The chain joins TRBV7-9 to TRBJ1-1; D is uncertain. The CDR3 loop reads CASSLPRRVEMNTEAFF. The CDR3 nucleotides read TGTGCCAGCAGCTTACCTCGAAGGGTGGAGATGAACACTGAAGCTTTCTTT.